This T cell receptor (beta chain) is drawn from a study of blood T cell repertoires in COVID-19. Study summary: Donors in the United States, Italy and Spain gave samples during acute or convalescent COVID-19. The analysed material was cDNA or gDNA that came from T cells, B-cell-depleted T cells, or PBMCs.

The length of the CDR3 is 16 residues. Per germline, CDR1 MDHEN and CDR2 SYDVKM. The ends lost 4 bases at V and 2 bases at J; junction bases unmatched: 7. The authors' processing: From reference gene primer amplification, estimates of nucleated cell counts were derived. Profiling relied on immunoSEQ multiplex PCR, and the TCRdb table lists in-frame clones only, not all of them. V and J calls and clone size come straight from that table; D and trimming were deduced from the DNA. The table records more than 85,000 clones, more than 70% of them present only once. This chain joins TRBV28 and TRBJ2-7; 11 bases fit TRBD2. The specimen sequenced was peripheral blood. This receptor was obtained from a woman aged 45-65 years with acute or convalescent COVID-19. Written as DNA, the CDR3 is TGTGCCAGCAGTTCTCCCGGGACTAGCGGAACCTACGAGCAGTACTTC. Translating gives CASSSPGTSGTYEQYF. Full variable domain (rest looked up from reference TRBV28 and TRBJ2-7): DVKVTQSSRYLVKRTGEKVFLECVQDMDHENMFWYRQDPGLGLRLIYFSYDVKMKEKGDIPEGYSVSREKKERFSLILESASTNQTSMYLCASSSPGTSGTYEQYFGPGTRLTVT.